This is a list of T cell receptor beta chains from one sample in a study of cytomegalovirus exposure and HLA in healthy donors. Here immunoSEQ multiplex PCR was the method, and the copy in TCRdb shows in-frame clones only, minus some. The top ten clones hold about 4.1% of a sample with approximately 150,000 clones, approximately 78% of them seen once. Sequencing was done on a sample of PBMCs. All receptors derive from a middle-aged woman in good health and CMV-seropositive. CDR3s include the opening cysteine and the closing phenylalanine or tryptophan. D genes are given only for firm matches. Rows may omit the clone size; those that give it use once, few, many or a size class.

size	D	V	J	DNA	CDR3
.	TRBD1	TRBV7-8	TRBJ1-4	TGTGCCAGCAGCACCGGTTACAGGGGAACTAATGAAAAACTGTTTTTT	CASSTGYRGTNEKLFF
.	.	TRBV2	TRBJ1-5	TGTGCCATAGGAACCGAGGTCGATCAGCCCCAGCATTTT	CAIGTEVDQPQHF
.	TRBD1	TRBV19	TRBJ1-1	TGTGCCAGTAGTATAGTCCGGGACAGGGGGACAAAGGCTTTCTTT	CASSIVRDRGTKAFF
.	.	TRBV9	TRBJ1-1	TGTGCCAGCAGCGTAGTGTCAGAAGCTTTCTTT	CASSVVSEAFF
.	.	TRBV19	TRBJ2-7	TGTGCCAGTAGTATACAGGGGTATGGCGAGCAGTACTTC	CASSIQGYGEQYF
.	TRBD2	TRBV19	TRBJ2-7	TGTGCCAGTAGTACTCGACTAGCGGGAGGGTCGCAGTACTTC	CASSTRLAGGSQYF
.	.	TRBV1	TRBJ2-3	TGCACCAGCAGCCAAGATCCCACTAGCGGGGGTCCACAATCAGGTACGCAGTATTTT	CTSSQDPTSGGPQSGTQYF
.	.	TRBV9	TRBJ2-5	TGTGCCAGCAGCGCCCCAGCAGGGGAGACCCAGTACTTC	CASSAPAGETQYF
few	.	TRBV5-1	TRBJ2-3	TGCGCCTCAGCAAGCGGAGCGGTTCTTGGAGGAGGCACAGATACGCAGTATTTT	CASASGAVLGGGTDTQYF
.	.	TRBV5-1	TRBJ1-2	TGCGCCAGCAGCTTGGCCGATGCAGGACTATATGGCTACACCTTC	CASSLADAGLYGYTF
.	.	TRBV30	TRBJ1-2	TGTGCCTGGAGTGATATAGTCTATGGCTACACCTTC	CAWSDIVYGYTF
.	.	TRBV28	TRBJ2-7	TGTGCCAGCGGAGGGACTCTCCCCCTCGAGCAGTACTTC	CASGGTLPLEQYF
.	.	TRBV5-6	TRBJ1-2	TGTGCCAGCAGCTTGCTCCAGACAGGCTACACCTTC	CASSLLQTGYTF
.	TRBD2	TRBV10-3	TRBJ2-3	TGTGCCATCAGCCCTAGCGGGTTAGATACGCAGTATTTT	CAISPSGLDTQYF
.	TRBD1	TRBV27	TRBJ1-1	TGTGCCAGCAGTTCGGTACAGGGGCCGGGCACTGAAGCTTTCTTT	CASSSVQGPGTEAFF
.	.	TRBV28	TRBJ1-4	TGTGCCAGCAGTTTTAGGCAAAACAGAGAGTCCGCGGGAAAACTGTTTTTT	CASSFRQNRESAGKLFF
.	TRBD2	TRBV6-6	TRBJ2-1	TGTGCCAGCAGTTCAGGACTAGCGGGAGAGCAGTTCTTC	CASSSGLAGEQFF
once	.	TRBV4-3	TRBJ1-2	TGCGCCAGCAGCCAAGAGGGGATGAGTGGCAGGGCTGGCTACACCTTC	CASSQEGMSGRAGYTF
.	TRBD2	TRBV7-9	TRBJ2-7	TGTGCCAGCAGCTTACCCCCGGGACTAGCGGGAGTGGGGGAGCAGTACTTC	CASSLPPGLAGVGEQYF
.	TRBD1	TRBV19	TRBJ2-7	TGTGCCAGTAGTATAAACCAGGGGGCTTCCTACGAGCAGTACTTC	CASSINQGASYEQYF
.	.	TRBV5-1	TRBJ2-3	TGCGCCAGCAGCTTCTCACCTACTAGCACAGATACGCAGTATTTT	CASSFSPTSTDTQYF
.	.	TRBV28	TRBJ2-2	TGTGCCAGCAGTTCAATCACCGGGGAGCTGTTTTTT	CASSSITGELFF
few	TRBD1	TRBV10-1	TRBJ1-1	TGCGCCAGCAGACATCACAGGGGTGCTGAAGCTTTCTTT	CASRHHRGAEAFF
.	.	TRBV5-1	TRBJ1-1	TGCGCCAGCAGCTTGGGATCGACAGTGAACACTGAAGCTTTCTTT	CASSLGSTVNTEAFF
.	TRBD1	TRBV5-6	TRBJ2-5	TGTGCCAGCAGCCTCGGCAGGGGGTATGAGACCCAGTACTTC	CASSLGRGYETQYF
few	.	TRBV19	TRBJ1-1	TGTGCCAGTAGTCGCGGACAAAGAGCAATTGAAGCTTTCTTT	CASSRGQRAIEAFF
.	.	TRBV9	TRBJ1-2	TGTGCCAGCAGCCGACAGGAGTCGCTCCCCGGCTACACCTTC	CASSRQESLPGYTF
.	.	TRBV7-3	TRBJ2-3	TGTGCCAGCAGCCAAACTTACACAGATACGCAGTATTTT	CASSQTYTDTQYF
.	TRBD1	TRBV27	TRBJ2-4	TGTGCCAGCTCGACAGGGGACAAAAACATTCAGTACTTC	CASSTGDKNIQYF
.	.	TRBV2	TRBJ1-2	TGTGCCAGCACCATCGGACCTCGCGGGGGCTACACCTTC	CASTIGPRGGYTF
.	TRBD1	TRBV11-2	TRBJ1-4	TGTGCCAGCAGCTTAATGGACAGGAACGAAAAACTGTTTTTT	CASSLMDRNEKLFF
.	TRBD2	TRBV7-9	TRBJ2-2	TGTGCCAGCAGCTTATTCGCGGGAGTCGACACCGGGGAGCTGTTTTTT	CASSLFAGVDTGELFF
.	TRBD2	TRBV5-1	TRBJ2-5	TGCGCCAGCAGCTTGGAAAAACTAGCGGGCCTCTTGGGAGAGACCCAGTACTTC	CASSLEKLAGLLGETQYF
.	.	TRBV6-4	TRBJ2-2	TGTGCCAGCAGTGAGACAGGCACCGGGGAGCTGTTTTTT	CASSETGTGELFF
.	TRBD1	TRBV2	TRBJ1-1	TGTGCCAGCTCATTACAGGGGATTGGGAACACTGAAGCTTTCTTT	CASSLQGIGNTEAFF
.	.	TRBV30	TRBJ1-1	TGTGCCTGGAGTGTCGGGAACACTGAAGCTTTCTTT	CAWSVGNTEAFF
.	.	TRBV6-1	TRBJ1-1	TGTGCCAGCAGTGAAGCGCTTCGCCAGGGGTACACTGAAGCTTTCTTT	CASSEALRQGYTEAFF
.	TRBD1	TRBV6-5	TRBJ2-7	TGTGCCAGCAGTGCCCCACCGGGACAGGGGAGCGAGCAGTACTTC	CASSAPPGQGSEQYF
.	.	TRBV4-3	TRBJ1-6	TGCGCCAGCAGCCCCGTGACAGGAAATAATTCACCCCTCCACTTT	CASSPVTGNNSPLHF
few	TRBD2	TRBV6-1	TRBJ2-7	TGTGCCAGCAGTGGGACTAGCGGGGGTTACGAGCAGTACTTC	CASSGTSGGYEQYF
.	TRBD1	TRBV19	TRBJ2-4	TGTGCCAGTAGTCAGACAGGGGACTTAGCCAAAAACATTCAGTACTTC	CASSQTGDLAKNIQYF
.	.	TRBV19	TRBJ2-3	TGTGCCAGTAGCCTCGCTAGCACTAGCCAAGTAGAGACGCAGTATTTT	CASSLASTSQVETQYF
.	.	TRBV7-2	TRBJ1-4	TGTGCCAGCAGCTTAGGGTTGGCGGTTGAAAAACTGTTTTTT	CASSLGLAVEKLFF
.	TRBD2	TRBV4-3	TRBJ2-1	TGCGCCAGCAGCCAAGATTATAGCGGGGGGGGTTCTAATGAGCAGTTCTTC	CASSQDYSGGGSNEQFF
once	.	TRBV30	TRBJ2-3	TGTGCCTGGAACAGCGGGTCATCTAGCACAGATACGCAGTATTTT	CAWNSGSSSTDTQYF
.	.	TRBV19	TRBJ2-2	TGTGCCAGTAGGGGAGCTCCTAACACCGGGGAGCTGTTTTTT	CASRGAPNTGELFF
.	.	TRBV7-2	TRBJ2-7	TGTGCCAGCAGCTTAGTCGGGAGTAGATACGAGCAGTACTTC	CASSLVGSRYEQYF
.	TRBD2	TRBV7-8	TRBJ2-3	TGTGCCAGCAGCCCTAGCGGGGGGAGCACAGATACGCAGTATTTT	CASSPSGGSTDTQYF
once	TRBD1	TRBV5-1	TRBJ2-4	TGCGCCAGCAGCTTGGACGACAGGGGCTTGGGCAAAAACATTCAGTACTTC	CASSLDDRGLGKNIQYF
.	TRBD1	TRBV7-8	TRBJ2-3	TGTGCCAGCAGCCCGGACAGGGGAGATACGCAGTATTTT	CASSPDRGDTQYF
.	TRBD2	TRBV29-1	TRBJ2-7	TGCAGCGCCCAGGGACTAGCGGGAGGGGAGCAGTACTTC	CSAQGLAGGEQYF
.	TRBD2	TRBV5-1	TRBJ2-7	TGCGCCAGCAATCGACGGACTAGCTACGTGGAGCAGTACTTC	CASNRRTSYVEQYF
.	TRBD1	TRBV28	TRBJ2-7	TGTGCCAGCAGCGGATCCGGGACAGGGTCCTACGAGCAGTACTTC	CASSGSGTGSYEQYF
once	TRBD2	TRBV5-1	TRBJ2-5	TGCGCCAGCAGCTCGAGGGGTAGCGGGGGGGACTTC	CASSSRGSGGDF